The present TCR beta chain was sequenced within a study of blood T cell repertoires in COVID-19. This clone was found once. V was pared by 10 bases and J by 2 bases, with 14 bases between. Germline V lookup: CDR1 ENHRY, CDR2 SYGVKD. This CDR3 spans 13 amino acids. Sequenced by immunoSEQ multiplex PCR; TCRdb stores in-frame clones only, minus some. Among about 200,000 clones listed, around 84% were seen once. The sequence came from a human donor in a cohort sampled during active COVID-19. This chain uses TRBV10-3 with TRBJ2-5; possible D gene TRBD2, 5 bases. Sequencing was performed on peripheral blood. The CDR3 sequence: CATRGTVQETQYF. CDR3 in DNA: TGTGCCACCCGGGGAACAGTTCAAGAGACCCAGTACTTC.